This T cell receptor beta chain was captured in a study of blood T cell repertoires in COVID-19. About the study: Samples taken during acute and convalescent COVID-19 were collected in the United States, Italy and Spain. The cDNA or gDNA used as material had been derived from T cells, B-cell-depleted T cells, or PBMCs.

Sequencing was performed with immunoSEQ multiplex PCR; in TCRdb, only in-frame clones are kept and a portion is missing. The data hold 11,000 to 15,000 clones, with roughly four fifths observed a single time. V was shortened by 4 bases and J by 1 base, with 19 bases between the two germline ends. CDR1 is SGHDN, CDR2 FVKESK, per germline. The CDR3 has 17 residues. This TCR was recovered from a woman in her sixties or seventies with acute or convalescent COVID-19. J is TRBJ1-2 and V is TRBV14, with D possibly matching TRBD1 (6 bases). Sequences were obtained from peripheral blood. CDR3 protein: CASSLDRGNRDNYGYTF. The CDR3, as DNA: TGTGCCAGCAGCCTGGACCGGGGAAACAGGGATAACTATGGCTACACCTTC.